Below, one TCR beta chain is given with its context. Its antigen is still unknown. Per-nucleotide qualities are absent, and no much larger clonotype sits a single base away. The entry originates in a study of T-cell memory formation after mild COVID-19 (TCRdb year 2021). For the wider study: TCR sequence clusters from the two donors were found to be largely donor specific. In two donors, T-cell clones that expanded and contracted after mild COVID-19 were followed by sequencing TCRalpha and TCRbeta repertoires longitudinally. The cohort was made up of two young adult volunteers, one female and one male, who were previously healthy.

General findings and caveats noted by the study authors: The detection of some responding clones in pre-infection memory suggests that pre-existing cross-reactive memory T cells joined the SARS-CoV-2 response. Only a couple of mild cases were covered in the study, and larger cohorts including severe cases with pre-infection samples were considered necessary. Whether the second-wave clones peaking on day 37 were SARS-CoV-2 specific was not confirmed. Contracting CD4+ clones were located mainly in the CM and EM memory subsets, whereas CD8+ clones were found to be enriched in EMRA. Clones that contracted from day 15 to 85 showed balanced CD4/CD8 phenotypes, whereas a second wave of clones that expanded from day 15 to 37 leaned towards CD4+.

This sample was sequenced with an Illumina NovaSeq 6000. cDNA libraries for TCRalpha and TCRbeta were prepared by 5'RACE using constant-segment primers, with sample barcodes and unique molecular identifiers added. RNA was extracted from every sample with Trizol reagent. The libraries were amplified in two PCR steps, and the second step added a second sample barcode and Illumina TruSeq adapters. The libraries were sequenced on an Illumina NovaSeq using 2 x 150 bp paired-end reads. In the paper's pipeline: With migec v1.2.7, reads were demultiplexed and then collapsed into UMI-guided consensus sequences. With mixcr v2.1.11, UMI consensuses were aligned to TRA and TRB V and J templates and assembled into clonotypes. A clonotype was counted as expanded or contracted only when both edgeR and NoisET called the clonotype significant, with the noise models trained on biological replicates. For edgeR calls, the thresholds were a false discovery rate-adjusted p below 0.01 and a log2 fold-change of 1. As an exploratory analysis of dynamics, PCA with hierarchical clustering was applied to max-normalized trajectories of the 1000 most abundant clonotypes. Separately sequenced CD4+ and CD8+ repertoires were used to assign the CD4 or CD8 phenotype of responding clones. TCRdb applied fastp at Q25 and MiXCR to the public reads, then kept only in-frame beta chains. One record per CDR3 amino acid sequence lists the most common genes and DNA. TCRdb, rather than the study authors, made the V and J calls. Within this sample are hundreds of thousands of distinct CDR3 sequences, with roughly 13% of them counted one time only. Of the sample, 22% falls within the top ten clones.

PBMCs were isolated by Ficoll-Paque density gradient centrifugation. Measured from the cysteine to the phenylalanine, the CDR3 is 15 residues long. Of all the DNA, just the CDR3 is kept, 45 bases in frame from base 1. Trimming at the junction amounts to 2 bases on V and 8 bases on J, and the germline ends lie 15 bases apart. The CDR1 and CDR2 encoded by the germline V gene are SNHLY and FYNNEI. The clonotype originates from a man younger than 35 who had mild COVID-19 (a few samples of this study predate the infection). The sample titles of this study are shuffled in the database, so cell type and time point are left out; the donor was told from shared clones. The sequenced sample consisted of PBMCs or a T cell subset sorted from them (not recorded which). Recombination connected TRBV2 to TRBJ1-4; no confident D gene assignment can be made. The nucleotide sequence is given as TGTGCCAGCAGTGAACGTAGCGGTCCTGAGGAAAAACTGTTTTTT. It codes for CASSERSGPEEKLFF.